This T cell receptor (beta chain) was sequenced in a study of T cells in localized non-small cell lung cancer. The CDR3 spans 17 residues. Germline V gene lookup returns CDR1 LGHNA and CDR2 YNFKEQ. Trimming at V came to 1 base and at J to 2 bases, leaving 7 bases not matched to a gene. Generated by immunoSEQ multiplex PCR, the TCRdb table keeps only in-frame clones and is missing some. The repertoire includes thousands of clones, approximately 81% of them detected once, and approximately 9% sits in the top ten. The material was PBMCs, obtained before any cancer treatment. The clonotype comes from a woman aged 35-70 years with stage II lung adenocarcinoma. The chain combines TRBV4-2 with TRBJ2-1, with 8 bases aligning to TRBD2. The chain's CDR3 is CASSQAAIGRAYNEQFF. The CDR3 bases are TGTGCCAGCAGCCAAGCTGCGATCGGGAGGGCCTACAATGAGCAGTTCTTC.